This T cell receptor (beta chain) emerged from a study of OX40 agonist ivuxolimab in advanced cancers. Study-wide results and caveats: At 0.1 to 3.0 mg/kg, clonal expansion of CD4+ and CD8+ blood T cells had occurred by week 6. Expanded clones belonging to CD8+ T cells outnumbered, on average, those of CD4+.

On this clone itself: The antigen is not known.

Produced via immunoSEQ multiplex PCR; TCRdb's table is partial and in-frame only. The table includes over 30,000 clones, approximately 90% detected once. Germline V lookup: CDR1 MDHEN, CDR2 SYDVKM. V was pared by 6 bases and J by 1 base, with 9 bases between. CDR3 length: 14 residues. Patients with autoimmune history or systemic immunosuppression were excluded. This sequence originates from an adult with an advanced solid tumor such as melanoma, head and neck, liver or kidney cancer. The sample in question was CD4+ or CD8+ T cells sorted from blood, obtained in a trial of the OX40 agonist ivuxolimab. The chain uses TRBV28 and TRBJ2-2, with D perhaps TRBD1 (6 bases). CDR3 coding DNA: TGTGCCAGCAGAGGACAGCTGAACACCGGGGAGCTGTTTTTT. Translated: CASRGQLNTGELFF.